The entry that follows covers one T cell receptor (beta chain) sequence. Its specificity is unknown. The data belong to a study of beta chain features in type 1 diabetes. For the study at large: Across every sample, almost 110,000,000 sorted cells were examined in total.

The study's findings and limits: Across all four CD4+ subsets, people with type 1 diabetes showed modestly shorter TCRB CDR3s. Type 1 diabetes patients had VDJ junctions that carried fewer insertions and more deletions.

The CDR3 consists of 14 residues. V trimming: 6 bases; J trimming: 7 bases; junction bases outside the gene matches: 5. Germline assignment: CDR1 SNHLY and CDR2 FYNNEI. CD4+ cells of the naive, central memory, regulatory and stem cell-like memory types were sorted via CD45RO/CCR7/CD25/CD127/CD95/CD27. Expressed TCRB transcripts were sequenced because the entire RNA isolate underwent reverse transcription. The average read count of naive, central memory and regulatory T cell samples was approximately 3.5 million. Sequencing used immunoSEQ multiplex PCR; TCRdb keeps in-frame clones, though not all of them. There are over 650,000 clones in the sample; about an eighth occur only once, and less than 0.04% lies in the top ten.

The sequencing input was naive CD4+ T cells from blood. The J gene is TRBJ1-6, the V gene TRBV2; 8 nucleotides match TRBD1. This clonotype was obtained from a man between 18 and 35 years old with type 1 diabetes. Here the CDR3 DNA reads TGTGCCAGCAGCGTCAGGGGGCGCAATTCACCCCTCCACTTT. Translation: CASSVRGRNSPLHF.